Below are 14 T cell receptor beta chains sequenced from a single sample in a study of blood T cell repertoires in COVID-19. The method was immunoSEQ multiplex PCR; TCRdb's version includes in-frame clones alone and lacks a portion of them. This table has over 120,000 clones, roughly 80% appearing once. Sequenced sample: peripheral blood. These receptors were collected from a man in his 70s who had recovered from COVID-19.

This chain uses TRBV7-6 with TRBJ1-1; 10 bases are a match to TRBD1. The V gene end was trimmed by 1 base and the J gene end by 5 bases; junction bases not matched to a gene: 7. CDR3 length: 16 residues. Germline assignment: CDR1 SGHVS and CDR2 FNYEAQ. The CDR3 DNA sequence: TGTGCCAGCAGCTTAGTAGGGACAGGGGCTGGAACTGAAGCTTTCTTT. This gives the protein CASSLVGTGAGTEAFF.

This clone has just one count. This rearrangement joins TRBV6-5 to TRBJ1-4, with a tentative D call TRBD1 (6 bases). Trimming cost V 2 bases and J 7 bases, with 14 bases left between them. Germline V gives CDR1 MNHEY, CDR2 SVGAGI. The CDR3 runs to 15 residues. This CDR3 is CASSYRPGVIEKLFF. The CDR3 DNA sequence: TGTGCCAGCAGTTACAGGCCAGGGGTAATTGAAAAACTGTTTTTT.

This clone was found once. CDR3 DNA sequence: TGTGCCAGTAGAACTAGCGGGGTCACAGATACGCAGTATTTT. Residues: CASRTSGVTDTQYF. V usage is TRBV19 and J usage is TRBJ2-3; 10 positions match TRBD2. Germline trimming cut 6 bases from V and 2 bases from J; bases unmatched to any gene: 2. Germline CDR1 LNHDA, CDR2 SQIVND (reference sequence). The CDR3 has 14 amino acids.

The rearrangement links TRBV7-8 to TRBJ1-2, with 10 bases that match TRBD1. Trimming at V came to 4 bases and at J to 2 bases, leaving 7 bases not matched to a gene. This CDR3 spans 16 amino acids. CDR1 SGHVS and CDR2 FQNEAQ come from the germline V gene. The CDR3 region has the DNA TGTGCCAGCAGCTCCACGGGACAGGGGAAGAACTATGGCTACACCTTC. It specifies CASSSTGQGKNYGYTF.

The chain couples TRBV6-1 to TRBJ1-5, with 8 bases that match TRBD1. Germline V gives CDR1 MNHNS, CDR2 SASEGT. The CDR3 sequence is 17 residues long. V lost 0 bases to trimming and J lost 2 bases; unmatched junction nucleotides: 6. The CDR3 DNA follows: TGTGCCAGCAGTGAAGCGCAGGGGGCGCGAGGCAATCAGCCCCAGCATTTT. It specifies CASSEAQGARGNQPQHF.

This sequence joins TRBV28 and TRBJ1-2; D is perhaps TRBD1 (5 bases). Germline CDR1 and CDR2: MDHEN and SYDVKM. The CDR3 has 14 residues. V lost 5 bases, J lost 8 bases, and 18 bases lay in between. The CDR3 sequence is CASSPPGGVRGYTF. The CDR3 DNA reads as TGTGCCAGCAGTCCCCCGGGGGGGGTGCGCGGCTACACCTTC.

A few counts support this clone. The rearrangement joins TRBV30 to TRBJ1-4; tentatively, D is TRBD1 (6 bases). This CDR3 has 13 amino acids. Per germline, CDR1 GTSNPN and CDR2 SVGIG (reference sequence). The V end was cut by 0 bases, the J end by 8 bases, with 10 bases between. CDR3 DNA sequence: TGTGCCTGGAGTGTGGACAGTTGGGAAAAACTGTTTTTT. Translating it yields CAWSVDSWEKLFF.

V is TRBV15 and J is TRBJ2-4, with D tentatively TRBD1 (6 bases). This CDR3 has 15 amino acids. V lost 3 bases, J lost 5 bases, and 14 bases lay in between. From germline, CDR1 is LNHNV and CDR2 YYDKDF (reference sequence). In nucleotides, the CDR3 is TGTGCCACCAGCAGGACCCCGGGACACGAAAACATTCAGTACTTC. It codes for CATSRTPGHENIQYF.

The chain carries TRBV3-1 (or the pseudogene TRBV3-2) and TRBJ2-1, with 8 bases matching TRBD2. Germline CDR1 LGHDT, CDR2 YNNKEL (reference sequence). The V gene end was trimmed by 4 bases and the J gene end by 6 bases; junction bases not matched to a gene: 8. The length of the CDR3 is 15 residues. As DNA, the CDR3 is TGTGCCAGCAGCCCTGGAGCGGGAGATATCAATGAGCAGTTCTTC. Its protein is CASSPGAGDINEQFF.

The rearrangement uses TRBV7-9 and TRBJ2-5, with D unresolved. The length of the CDR3 is 12 residues. Looked up from germline, CDR1 is SEHNR and CDR2 is FQNEAQ (reference sequence). V was cut by 4 bases and J by 2 bases, with 5 bases left in between. CDR3 sequence: CASSSLQETQYF. The CDR3 DNA reads as TGTGCCAGCAGCTCTTTGCAAGAGACCCAGTACTTC.

This clone was seen a single time. V and J are TRBV7-2 and TRBJ2-7, with D perhaps matching TRBD1 (5 bases). Trimming cost V 2 bases and J 1 base, with 15 bases left between them. The CDR3 loop spans 16 amino acids. CDR1 is SGHTA and CDR2 is FQGNSA in the germline V gene. This CDR3 reads CASSLLPGSYSYEQYF. As DNA, the CDR3 is TGTGCCAGCAGCTTATTGCCAGGGTCGTATTCCTACGAGCAGTACTTC.

CDR3 sequence reads: CAWSTGRTVTDTQYF. The CDR3 nucleotides are TGTGCCTGGAGTACAGGCCGCACTGTCACAGATACGCAGTATTTT. The chain uses TRBV30 and TRBJ2-3; a possible D gene is TRBD1 (5 bases). Germline loops: CDR1 GTSNPN, CDR2 SVGIG (reference sequence). The CDR3 spans 15 residues. V was trimmed by 2 bases and J by 2 bases, leaving 14 bases between them.

The CDR3 sequence is CASSLDRDRGYTF. The DNA for the CDR3 is TGTGCCAGCAGCCTCGACAGGGATCGTGGCTACACCTTC. The chain uses TRBV5-4 and TRBJ1-2; the match to TRBD1 covers 7 bases. Per germline, CDR1 SGHNT and CDR2 YYREEE (reference sequence). This CDR3 has 13 residues. J gave up 7 bases and V 4 bases, and 7 bases lay outside the gene matches.

V is TRBV11-2 and J is TRBJ2-1, with D unresolved. Per germline, CDR1 SGHAT and CDR2 FQNNGV. The CDR3 is made up of 11 amino acids. The V gene lost 7 bases and the J gene lost 7 bases, with 8 bases spanning the gap. The CDR3 spells CASTMFNEQFF. As DNA, the CDR3 is TGTGCCAGCACCATGTTTAATGAGCAGTTCTTC.